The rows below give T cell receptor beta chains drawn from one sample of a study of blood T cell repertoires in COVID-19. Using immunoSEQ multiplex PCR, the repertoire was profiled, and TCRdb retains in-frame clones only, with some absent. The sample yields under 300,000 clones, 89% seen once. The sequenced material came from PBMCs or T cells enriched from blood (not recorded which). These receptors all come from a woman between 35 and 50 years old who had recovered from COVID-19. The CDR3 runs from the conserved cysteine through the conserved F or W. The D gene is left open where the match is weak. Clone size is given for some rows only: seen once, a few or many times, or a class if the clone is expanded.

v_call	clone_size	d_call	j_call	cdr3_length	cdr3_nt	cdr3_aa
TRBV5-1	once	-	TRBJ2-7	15	TGCGCCAGCAGCTTGGAGCCCCAAACTAGGTACGAGCAGTACTTC	CASSLEPQTRYEQYF
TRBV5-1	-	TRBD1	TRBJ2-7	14	TGCGCCAGCAGCTTGGATACAGGGGAGTACGAGCAGTACTTC	CASSLDTGEYEQYF
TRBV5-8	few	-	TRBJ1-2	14	TGTGCCAGCTATAATCCACAGGGCTTGGGTGGCTACACCTTC	CASYNPQGLGGYTF
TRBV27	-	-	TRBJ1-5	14	TGTGCCAGCGCCCGCGTCCGGGTAAATCAGCCCCAGCATTTT	CASARVRVNQPQHF
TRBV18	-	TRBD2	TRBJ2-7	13	TGTGCCAGCCGGGGGGGGGCGAAATACGAGCAGTACTTC	CASRGGAKYEQYF
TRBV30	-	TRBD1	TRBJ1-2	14	TGTGCCTGGAGTACTCCGACAGGGATCTATGGCTACACCTTC	CAWSTPTGIYGYTF
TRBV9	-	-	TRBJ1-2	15	TGTGCCAGCAGCCCCGAGGAGGGGCTGGGCTATGGCTACACCTTC	CASSPEEGLGYGYTF
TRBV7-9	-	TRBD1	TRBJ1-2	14	TGTGCCAGCATACGGACAGGGGAGTTAGATGGCTACACCTTC	CASIRTGELDGYTF
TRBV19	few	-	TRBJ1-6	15	TGTGCCACCGCACAGGATTCGAGAACCAATTCACCCCTCCACTTT	CATAQDSRTNSPLHF
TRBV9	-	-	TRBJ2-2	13	TGTGCCAGTAGGCGAGGAAGTGCCGGGGAGCTGTTTTTT	CASRRGSAGELFF
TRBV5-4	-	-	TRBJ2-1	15	TGTGCCAGCAGCTTGTTTTCGGTCGGGGAGAATGAGCAGTTCTTC	CASSLFSVGENEQFF